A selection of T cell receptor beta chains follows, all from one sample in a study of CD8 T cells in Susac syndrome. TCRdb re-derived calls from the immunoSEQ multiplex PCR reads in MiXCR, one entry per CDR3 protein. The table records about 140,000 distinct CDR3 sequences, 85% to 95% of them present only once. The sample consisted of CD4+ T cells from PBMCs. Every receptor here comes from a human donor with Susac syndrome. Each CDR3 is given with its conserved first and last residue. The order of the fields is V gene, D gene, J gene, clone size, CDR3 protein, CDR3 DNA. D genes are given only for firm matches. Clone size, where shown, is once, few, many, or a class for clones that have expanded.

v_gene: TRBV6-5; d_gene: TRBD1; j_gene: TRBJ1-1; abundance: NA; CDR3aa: CASTTGGTEAFF; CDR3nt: TGTGCCAGCACCACAGGGGGAACTGAAGCTTTCTTT
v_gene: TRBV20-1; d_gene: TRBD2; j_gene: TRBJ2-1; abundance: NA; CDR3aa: CSGTVAGGNEQFF; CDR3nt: TGCAGTGGAACGGTAGCGGGAGGGAATGAGCAGTTCTTC
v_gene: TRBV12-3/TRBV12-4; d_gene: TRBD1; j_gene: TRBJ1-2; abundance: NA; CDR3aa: CASSLRRTGTYGYTF; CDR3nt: TGTGCCAGCAGTTTAAGACGGACAGGGACCTATGGCTACACCTTC
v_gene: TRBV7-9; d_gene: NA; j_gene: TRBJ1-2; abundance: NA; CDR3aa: CASAGTARTHYGYTF; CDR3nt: TGTGCCAGCGCGGGGACGGCACGAACCCACTATGGCTACACCTTC
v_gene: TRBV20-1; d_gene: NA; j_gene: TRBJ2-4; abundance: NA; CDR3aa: CSARVTVAKNIQYF; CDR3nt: TGCAGTGCTAGAGTAACCGTAGCCAAAAACATTCAGTACTTC
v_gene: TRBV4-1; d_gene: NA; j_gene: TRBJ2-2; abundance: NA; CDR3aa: CASSQDRVGHRAGELFF; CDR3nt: TGCGCCAGCAGCCAAGATCGTGTTGGACACAGGGCCGGGGAGCTGTTTTTT
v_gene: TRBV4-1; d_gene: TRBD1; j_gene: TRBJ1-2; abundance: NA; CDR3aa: CASSQGDRANYGYTF; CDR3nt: TGCGCCAGCAGCCAGGGTGACAGGGCTAACTATGGCTACACCTTC
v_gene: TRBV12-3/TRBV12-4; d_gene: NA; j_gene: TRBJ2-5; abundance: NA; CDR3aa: CASSFSIRETQYF; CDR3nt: TGTGCCAGCAGTTTCTCTATCCGAGAGACCCAGTACTTC
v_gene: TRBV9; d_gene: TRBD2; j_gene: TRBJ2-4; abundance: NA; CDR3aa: CASSSERGTRGTSGRNIQYF; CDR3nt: TGTGCCAGCAGCTCCGAGAGGGGGACAAGGGGGACTAGCGGGAGGAACATTCAGTACTTC
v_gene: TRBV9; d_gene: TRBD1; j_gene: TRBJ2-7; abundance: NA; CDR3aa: CASSVETGGEQYF; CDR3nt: TGTGCCAGCAGCGTAGAGACAGGGGGCGAGCAGTACTTC
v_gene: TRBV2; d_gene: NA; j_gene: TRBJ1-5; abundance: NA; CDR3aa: CASTGSLTGNQPQHF; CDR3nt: TGTGCCAGCACGGGCAGTCTAACGGGCAATCAGCCCCAGCATTTT
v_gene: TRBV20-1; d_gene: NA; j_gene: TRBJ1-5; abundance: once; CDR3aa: CSARQGAGRGQPQHF; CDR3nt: TGCAGTGCTAGACAGGGCGCGGGTAGGGGTCAGCCCCAGCATTTT
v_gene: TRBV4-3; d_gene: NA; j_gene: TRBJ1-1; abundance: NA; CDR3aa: CASSQLLNTEAFF; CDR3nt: TGCGCCAGCAGCCAATTGTTGAACACTGAAGCTTTCTTT
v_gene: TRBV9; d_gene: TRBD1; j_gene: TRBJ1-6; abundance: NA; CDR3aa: CASSADRGGSPLHF; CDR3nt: TGTGCCAGCAGCGCAGACAGGGGAGGATCACCCCTCCACTTT
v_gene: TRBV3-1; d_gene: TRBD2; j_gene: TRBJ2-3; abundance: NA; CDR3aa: CASSQDLGRSTQYF; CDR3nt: TGTGCCAGCAGCCAAGACCTCGGGAGGAGTACGCAGTATTTT
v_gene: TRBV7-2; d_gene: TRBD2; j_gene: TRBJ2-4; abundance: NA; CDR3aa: CASSSRGLATDIQYF; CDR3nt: TGTGCCAGCAGCTCCAGGGGACTAGCGACGGACATTCAGTACTTC
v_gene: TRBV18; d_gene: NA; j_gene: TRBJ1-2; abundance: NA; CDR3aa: CASSPRGDFYGYTF; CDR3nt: TGTGCCAGCTCACCCCGGGGAGACTTCTATGGCTACACCTTC
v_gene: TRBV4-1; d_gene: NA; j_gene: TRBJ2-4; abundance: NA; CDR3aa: CASSQVWGGPGKNIQYF; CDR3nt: TGCGCCAGCAGCCAAGTTTGGGGCGGGCCTGGAAAAAACATTCAGTACTTC
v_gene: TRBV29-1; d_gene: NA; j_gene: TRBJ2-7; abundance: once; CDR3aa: CSVEGLTYEQYF; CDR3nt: TGCAGCGTTGAAGGACTAACCTACGAGCAGTACTTC
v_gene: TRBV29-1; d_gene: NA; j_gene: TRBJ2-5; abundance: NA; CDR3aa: CSGARGARETQYF; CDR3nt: TGCAGCGGAGCCCGGGGGGCAAGGGAGACCCAGTACTTC
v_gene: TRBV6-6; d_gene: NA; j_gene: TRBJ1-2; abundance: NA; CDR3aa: CASSFPGENGYTF; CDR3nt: TGTGCCAGCAGTTTCCCAGGAGAAAATGGCTACACCTTC
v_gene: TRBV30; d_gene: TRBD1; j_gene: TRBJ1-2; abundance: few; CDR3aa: CAWSRQGGYGYTF; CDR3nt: TGTGCCTGGTCGCGACAGGGAGGCTATGGCTACACCTTC